These 30 T cell receptor beta chains were sequenced from one sample in a study of blood T cell repertoires in COVID-19. TCRdb's table, derived via immunoSEQ multiplex PCR, lists solely in-frame clones and lacks some. The sample consists of 300,000 to 450,000 clones, more than 70% of them appearing once. Sequencing used peripheral blood. The origin of the receptors is a woman in her twenties or thirties with COVID-19, enrolled during active disease.

V gene TRBV27 combines with J gene TRBJ2-7; possibly TRBD1 for D (5 bases). CDR3 size: 14 residues. V lost 3 bases to trimming and J lost 3 bases, with 12 bases between them. CDR1 and CDR2 from the germline V gene are MNHEY and SMNVEV (reference sequence). The CDR3 region has the DNA TGTGCCAGCAGTTTCAGGGCCTTATTCTACGAGCAGTACTTC. Its protein product is CASSFRALFYEQYF.

V is TRBV9 and J is TRBJ1-2, with D tentatively TRBD1 (6 bases). With 4 bases removed from V and 3 bases from J, the gap between germline ends came to 16 bases. The CDR3 spans 15 residues. Germline lookup yields CDR1 SGDLS and CDR2 YYNGEE. In DNA form, the CDR3 reads TGTGCCAGCAGCACCGGACAGCCGGCCTACTATGGCTACACCTTC. It specifies CASSTGQPAYYGYTF.

This clone has only one observation. The genes are TRBV28 and TRBJ1-2, with 8 bases fitting TRBD1. Germline V gives CDR1 MDHEN, CDR2 SYDVKM. After removal of 5 bases from V and 5 bases from J, the junction contained 10 bases not matched to a gene. The CDR3 totals 15 residues. The CDR3 nucleotides are TGTGCCAGCAGTGACCCCACGACAGGGGATTATGGCTACACCTTC. Translated, it gives CASSDPTTGDYGYTF.

The chain joins TRBV5-1 to TRBJ2-5; possible D gene TRBD2, 6 bases. With 4 bases removed from V and 0 bases from J, the gap between germline ends came to 16 bases. The V gene's germline CDR1 is SGHRS and CDR2 YFSETQ. The CDR3 totals 16 residues. The CDR3 region is CASSPLAETNQETQYF. The CDR3 bases are TGCGCCAGCAGCCCATTAGCGGAAACGAACCAAGAGACCCAGTACTTC.

V usage is TRBV21-1 and J usage is TRBJ2-5; the table's TRBD2 call for D was not verified on the DNA. TRBV21-1 is an annotated pseudogene. The CDR3 totals 16 residues. This chain's CDR3 is CASSKVERADQETQYF. CDR3 bases: TGTGCCAGCAGCAAAGTGGAGCGGGCGGACCAAGAGACCCAGTACTTC.

The chain carries TRBV2 and TRBJ1-2, with 10 bases aligning to TRBD1. Germline-derived CDR1 and CDR2 are SNHLY and FYNNEI. V gave up 6 bases and J gave up 8 bases; unmatched junction bases: 9. The length of the CDR3 is 14 residues. The CDR3 here is CASSASGTGEGYTF. The CDR3 DNA sequence: TGTGCCAGCAGCGCCAGCGGGACAGGGGAAGGCTACACCTTC.

The table lists this clone with a count of one. The rearrangement joins TRBV18 to TRBJ2-2; no clear D. Germline CDR1 is KGHSH and CDR2 is LQKENI. The V and J ends lost 1 base and 1 base respectively, with 10 bases between them. CDR3 length: 16 amino acids. CDR3 protein: CASSPQSHRNTGELFF. The CDR3 DNA reads TGTGCCAGCTCACCACAGTCCCACAGGAACACCGGGGAGCTGTTTTTT.

V usage is TRBV30 and J usage is TRBJ1-6; D might be TRBD1 (5 bases). V was pared by 4 bases and J by 7 bases, with 11 bases between. The germline CDR1 and CDR2 sequences are GTSNPN and SVGIG (reference sequence). CDR3 length: 13 residues. This CDR3 reads CAWTPGSNSPLHF. CDR3 bases: TGTGCCTGGACACCAGGGTCGAATTCACCCCTCCACTTT.

As concerns this clone: This same CDR3 is encoded by further DNA sequences in the sample. The chain couples TRBV3-1 (or the pseudogene TRBV3-2) to TRBJ2-5; 9 bases agree with TRBD2. CDR1 and CDR2 from the germline V gene are LGHDT and YNNKEL (reference sequence). The CDR3 contains 15 residues. Trimming cost V 1 base and J 5 bases; bases outside gene matches: 5. CDR3 in amino acids: CASSQGAGGGETQYF. Here the CDR3 DNA reads TGTGCCAGCAGCCAAGGGGCGGGAGGGGGTGAGACCCAGTACTTC.

This rearrangement joins TRBV10-3 to TRBJ2-1, with 14 bases that match TRBD2. Germline CDR1 ENHRY, CDR2 SYGVKD. Trimming cost V 3 bases and J 10 bases; bases outside gene matches: 8. The CDR3 runs 16 residues. The CDR3 coding sequence is TGTGCCATCAGTGAACCGGGACTAGCGGGAGAGGGCGAGCAGTTCTTC. It specifies CAISEPGLAGEGEQFF.

The chain combines TRBV18 with TRBJ1-1; 9 nucleotides agree with TRBD1. V dropped 2 bases and J dropped 0; count of bases not matched to a gene: 4. The CDR3 has 16 residues. Germline V gives CDR1 KGHSH, CDR2 LQKENI. DNA for the CDR3: TGTGCCAGCTCACCAACGACAGGGGGGATGAACACTGAAGCTTTCTTT. It is translated as CASSPTTGGMNTEAFF.

The chain has TRBV2 and TRBJ1-2; D possibly corresponds to TRBD1 (6 bases). Trimming stripped 6 bases from V and 3 bases from J, with 17 bases between. Germline CDR1 reads SNHLY; CDR2 reads FYNNEI. CDR3 length: 15 residues. CDR3: CASRVEGGADYGYTF. The CDR3 DNA sequence: TGTGCCAGCAGAGTCGAAGGGGGGGCGGACTATGGCTACACCTTC.

The chain uses TRBV2 and TRBJ1-1, with D possibly being TRBD1 (5 bases). Germline V gene lookup returns CDR1 SNHLY and CDR2 FYNNEI. Trimming removed 3 bases from V and 2 bases from J, with 7 bases in between. The CDR3 runs 13 residues. The CDR3 protein is CASSDRANTEAFF. DNA of the CDR3: TGTGCCAGCAGTGACAGGGCTAACACTGAAGCTTTCTTT.

The chain recombines TRBV6-5 with TRBJ1-1, with 8 positions matching TRBD1. J was trimmed by 8 bases and V by 5 bases; bases with no gene match: 13. This CDR3 is built from 15 residues. Germline-derived CDR1 and CDR2 are MNHEY and SVGAGI. The CDR3 protein is CASSNRDRWASEAFF. CDR3 bases: TGTGCCAGCAGTAACCGGGACAGGTGGGCCTCGGAAGCTTTCTTT.

The genes are TRBV14 and TRBJ2-5; 8 positions agree with TRBD2. V trimming: 2 bases; J trimming: 4 bases; junction bases outside the gene matches: 6. This CDR3 comprises 15 residues. Germline V gene sequence: CDR1 SGHDN, CDR2 FVKESK. The CDR3 reads CASSQLRTSRETQYF. As DNA, the CDR3 is TGTGCCAGCAGCCAACTCAGGACTAGCAGAGAGACCCAGTACTTC.

This chain connects TRBV3-1 (or the pseudogene TRBV3-2) to TRBJ2-2; a possible D gene is TRBD1 (6 bases). The CDR3 contains 13 residues. V was shortened by 10 bases and J by 3 bases, with 12 bases between the two germline ends. From germline, CDR1 is LGHDT and CDR2 YNNKEL (reference sequence). The CDR3 region is CATGVGHTGELFF. The CDR3 nucleotides are TGTGCCACAGGGGTCGGACACACCGGGGAGCTGTTTTTT.

This clone was observed a single time. The V and J genes are TRBV30 and TRBJ1-2; 8 bases match TRBD1. This CDR3 has 12 amino acids. CDR1 is GTSNPN, CDR2 SVGIG, per germline (reference sequence). Losses at the gene ends were 1 base for V and 10 bases for J; bases not matched to a gene: 5. The CDR3 bases are TGTGCCTGGAGTGCCGGACAGGGTTACTACACCTTC. It encodes CAWSAGQGYYTF.

This clone has only one observation. The rearrangement joins TRBV7-9 to TRBJ1-2; TRBD1 matches 10 bases. The germline CDR1 and CDR2 sequences are SEHNR and FQNEAQ (reference sequence). The V segment lost 7 bases and the J segment 7 bases; nucleotides outside the gene matches: 18. This CDR3 is 17 amino acids long. The CDR3 here is CASIGGRQGAAGRGYTF. The CDR3 bases are TGTGCCAGCATCGGCGGGAGACAGGGGGCTGCCGGGCGTGGCTACACCTTC.

This clone appeared once. J is TRBJ2-3 and V is TRBV28, with 12 bases identical to TRBD2. Germline V gene data show CDR1 as MDHEN and CDR2 as SYDVKM. V gave up 6 bases and J gave up 3 bases; unmatched junction bases: 16. This CDR3 contains 19 residues. The CDR3 is CASRTPSGRASSMTDTQYF. Here the CDR3 DNA reads TGTGCCAGCAGGACACCTAGCGGGAGGGCCTCGTCTATGACAGATACGCAGTATTTT.

This chain joins TRBV19 and TRBJ2-6; maybe TRBD2 (6 bases). The germline CDR1 and CDR2 sequences are LNHDA and SQIVND (reference sequence). Trimming shortened V by 6 bases and J by 2 bases, and 11 bases separated the two germline ends. This CDR3 comprises 15 residues. This chain's CDR3 is CASSYGGPGANVLTF. The CDR3 nucleotides are TGTGCCAGTAGCTATGGAGGGCCTGGGGCCAACGTCCTGACTTTC.

V gene TRBV18 combines with J gene TRBJ1-3; TRBD1 is a possible D gene (5 bases). Germline CDR1 KGHSH, CDR2 LQKENI. Trimming removed 3 bases at V and 0 bases at J, with 15 bases between. The length of the CDR3 is 17 residues. The chain's CDR3 is CASSPLGAPDSGNTIYF. CDR3 in DNA: TGTGCCAGCTCACCGCTTGGGGCCCCAGACTCTGGAAACACCATATATTTT.

This clone showed up just once. J is TRBJ2-1 and V is TRBV19; 8 nucleotides match TRBD2. CDR1 and CDR2 (germline): LNHDA, SQIVND (reference sequence). This CDR3 is 17 amino acids long. With V trimmed by 0 bases and J by 2 bases, 6 bases remained unmatched. This CDR3 reads CASSIDHGRGAYNEQFF. Written as DNA, the CDR3 is TGTGCCAGTAGTATAGATCACGGGCGGGGGGCCTACAATGAGCAGTTCTTC.

The rearrangement links TRBV7-9 to TRBJ2-5, with TRBD2 as a possible D gene (6 bases). V gave up 2 bases and J gave up 9 bases, with 22 bases separating them. The CDR3 is 16 amino acids. CDR1 and CDR2 (germline): SEHNR, FQNEAQ (reference sequence). CDR3 in amino acids: CASSLRGSGTALSQYF. The CDR3 DNA reads as TGTGCCAGCAGCTTACGAGGTAGCGGCACGGCCTTGTCCCAGTACTTC.

The V and J genes are TRBV4-1 and TRBJ1-6, with a tentative D call TRBD1 (5 bases). CDR1 and CDR2 (germline): MGHRA, YSYEKL. The V end lost 1 base, the J end lost 5 bases, and 9 bases lay between the germline ends. This CDR3 has 15 amino acids. CDR3 residues: CASSQAAGNNSPLHF. The CDR3 DNA follows: TGCGCCAGCAGCCAAGCGGCAGGGAATAATTCACCCCTCCACTTT.

J is TRBJ2-7 and V is TRBV7-8; a possible D gene is TRBD2 (5 bases). Germline CDR1 reads SGHVS; CDR2 reads FQNEAQ. Trimming removed 5 bases from V and 2 bases from J, with 16 bases in between. The CDR3 is 15 residues long. The CDR3 sequence is CASSPPRGIPYEQYF. CDR3 nucleotides: TGTGCCAGCAGCCCCCCCCGGGGTATACCCTACGAGCAGTACTTC.

On this clone: Other DNA sequences from this sample encode an identical CDR3 as well. The rearrangement joins TRBV6-5 to TRBJ1-6; TRBD1 aligns across 9 bases. In germline, CDR1 is MNHEY, CDR2 SVGAGI. V was pared by 6 bases and J by 10 bases, with 7 bases of the junction left unmatched. This CDR3 is 14 amino acids long. The CDR3 loop is CASSSTGGGSPLHF. In DNA, the CDR3 is TGTGCCAGCAGCTCGACAGGGGGGGGATCACCCCTCCACTTT.

Worth noting for this clone: At one boundary the junction diverges from the germline segment, which might be a read error. Distinct nucleotide sequences in the sample also encode this CDR3. The chain employs TRBV20-1 and TRBJ2-7; 9 nucleotides align to TRBD2. Germline CDR1 reads DFQATT; CDR2 reads SNEGSKA (reference sequence). The CDR3 runs to 13 residues. This chain's CDR3 is CSASGTSRYEQYF. The CDR3 DNA sequence: TGCAGTGCTAGTGGGACTAGCCGTTACGAACAGTACTTC.

CDR3 residues: CASSPGLTGATDTQYF. In DNA form, the CDR3 reads TGTGCCAGCAGCCCGGGACTAACGGGGGCCACAGATACGCAGTATTTT. J is TRBJ2-3 and V is TRBV5-8, with TRBD2 as a possible D gene (7 bases). CDR1 is SGHTS and CDR2 is YDEGEE in the germline V gene. The CDR3 extends over 16 amino acids. Trimming shortened V by 4 bases and J by 2 bases, and 17 bases separated the two germline ends. Looking up the rest from reference TRBV5-8 and TRBJ2-3 gives the full variable domain: EAGVTQSPTHLIKTRGQQATLRCSPISGHTSVYWYQQALGLGLQFLLWYDEGEERNRGNFPPRFSGRQFPNYSSELNVNALELEDSALYLCASSPGLTGATDTQYFGPGTRLTVL.

The table lists this clone with a count of one. V gene TRBV6-1 combines with J gene TRBJ1-1; 8 positions match TRBD1. CDR3 length equals 13 residues. The V and J ends lost 1 base and 9 bases, in that order; junction bases with no gene match: 4. Germline values: CDR1 MNHNS, CDR2 SASEGT. This chain's CDR3 is CASSEGTGPKAFF. CDR3 coding DNA: TGTGCCAGCAGTGAAGGGACAGGGCCCAAAGCTTTCTTT.

The rearrangement links TRBV19 to TRBJ2-3, with 7 positions matching TRBD1. Per the germline V gene, CDR1 is LNHDA and CDR2 is SQIVND (reference sequence). The junction had 1 base not matched to a gene; V was cut back by 0 bases and J by 1 base. The CDR3 consists of 15 residues. CDR3 nucleotides: TGTGCCAGTAGTATAGAGGGGACAGGCACAGATACGCAGTATTTT. Its translation: CASSIEGTGTDTQYF.